This T cell receptor beta chain emerged from a study of T cells in Graves' hyperthyroidism and ophthalmopathy. The wider study: Peripheral blood collection took place at initial diagnosis, before any treatment.

Trimming left V 0 bases short and J 4 bases short, with 10 bases between. Germline V gene sequence: CDR1 DFQATT, CDR2 SNEGSKA (reference sequence). The CDR3 is 13 amino acids. RNA transcripts served as the template for amplifying TCR beta CDR3 regions. During a first-round RT-PCR of the TCR CDR3, the HTBI primer set was used. MiXCR, applied by TCRdb to the multiplex PCR reads, yields one record per CDR3 protein. There are 300,000 to 450,000 distinct CDR3 sequences in the sample; approximately 15% occur only once, and about a quarter lies in the top ten. This clonotype was detected ten times or more. Sequencing was performed on blood. This TCR came from a woman between 18 and 30 years old with Graves' hyperthyroidism that later progressed to Graves' ophthalmopathy. V gene TRBV20-1 combines with J gene TRBJ2-7; D might be TRBD2 (5 bases). The CDR3 region is CSARDWENYEQYF. The CDR3 DNA sequence: TGCAGTGCTAGAGATTGGGAGAATTACGAGCAGTACTTC.